This passage covers 18 T cell receptor beta chains from one sample sequenced in a study of blood T cell repertoires in COVID-19 (dated by TCRdb to the early 2020s). Libraries were made using the immunoSEQ multiplex PCR assay. Here the immuneACCESS table is served through TCRdb, limited to in-frame sequences with V and J called. Missing clones are a known gap in these copies; in checked studies unresolved V genes cover under half, and the rest lacks a known reason. In this sample the table shows under 450,000 clones, approximately 90% of which occur a single time. The ten largest make up around 13% of the sample. The source material was peripheral blood. The receptors here all came from a woman aged 50 to 65 with COVID-19, enrolled during active disease.

The chain couples TRBV19 to TRBJ2-1; the match to TRBD2 covers 10 bases. Per germline, CDR1 LNHDA and CDR2 SQIVND (reference sequence). The CDR3 is 15 amino acids. V shed 9 bases, J shed 7 bases, and the junction held 12 bases outside the gene matches. The DNA for the CDR3 is TGTGCCAGCCTTCCTAGCGGGGGAAGGGTAAATGAGCAGTTCTTC. It specifies CASLPSGGRVNEQFF.

The chain joins TRBV7-2 to TRBJ1-6; 7 nucleotides line up with TRBD1. V gave up 5 bases and J gave up 8 bases; unmatched junction bases: 9. Germline V gene data show CDR1 as SGHTA and CDR2 as FQGNSA. CDR3 length: 15 residues. The CDR3 DNA reads as TGTGCCAGCAGCGAATACAGGGGCCCCGATTCACCCCTCCACTTT. It translates to CASSEYRGPDSPLHF.

This clone came up once. A read error may account for a junction end that differs from germline. V gene TRBV7-3 combines with J gene TRBJ2-1; 7 bases agree with TRBD2. Germline V gene sequence: CDR1 SGHTA, CDR2 FQGTGA. The CDR3 loop spans 12 amino acids. This chain's CDR3 is CASSPSGGTKLF. As DNA, the CDR3 is TGTGCCAGCAGCCCAAGCGGAGGGACTAAGCTCTTC.

This chain's CDR3 is CASSLRGGRGGGYTF. In nucleotides, the CDR3 is TGTGCCAGCAGTTTAAGGGGGGGGCGTGGCGGGGGCTACACCTTC. The rearrangement joins TRBV27 to TRBJ1-2; a weak D match, TRBD1 (6 bases). Germline-derived CDR1 and CDR2 are MNHEY and SMNVEV (reference sequence). The CDR3 consists of 15 residues. V lost 2 bases and J lost 8, with 18 bases in between.

The CDR3, as DNA: TGTGCCAGCAGCCCACCGGGACAAACTAACTATGGCTACACCTTC. As protein: CASSPPGQTNYGYTF. The V gene is TRBV5-6, the J gene TRBJ1-2; D might be TRBD1 (6 bases). V was cut by 4 bases and J by 0 bases, with 13 bases left in between. This CDR3 is 15 amino acids long. Looked up from germline, CDR1 is SGHDT and CDR2 is YYEEEE.

The V gene is TRBV10-3, the J gene TRBJ2-3, with 10 bases lining up with TRBD1. Per germline, CDR1 ENHRY and CDR2 SYGVKD. J was trimmed by 7 bases and V by 10 bases; bases with no gene match: 5. There are 12 residues in the CDR3. In nucleotides, the CDR3 is TGTGCCACGCGGGACAGGGGCAATACGCAGTATTTT. Translating gives CATRDRGNTQYF.

The rearrangement uses TRBV30 and TRBJ2-3; 8 bases align to TRBD2. The V gene end was trimmed by 0 bases and the J gene end by 6 bases; junction bases not matched to a gene: 8. The V gene's germline CDR1 is GTSNPN and CDR2 SVGIG (reference sequence). The CDR3 consists of 15 residues. The CDR3: CAWSVGGGISDTQYF. The CDR3 bases are TGTGCCTGGAGTGTAGGCGGGGGGATCTCTGATACGCAGTATTTT. Full variable domain (remainder filled in from reference TRBV30 and TRBJ2-3): SQTIHQWPATLVQPVGSPLSLECTVEGTSNPNLYWYRQAAGRGLQLLFYSVGIGQISSEVPQNLSASRPQDRQFILSSKKLLLSDSGFYLCAWSVGGGISDTQYFGPGTRLTVL.

This clone was seen a handful of times. The chain couples TRBV30 to TRBJ1-2; D remains unclear. Germline V gene data show CDR1 as GTSNPN and CDR2 as SVGIG (reference sequence). V was trimmed by 2 bases and J by 2 bases, leaving 15 bases between them. The CDR3 length is 15 residues. DNA of the CDR3: TGTGCCTGGAGTAATAATGGGCGGGTGAACTATGGCTACACCTTC. Encoded protein: CAWSNNGRVNYGYTF.

This clone was recorded a few times. The V call is TRBV19, the J call TRBJ1-1, with TRBD1 identical over 7 bases. V gave up 4 bases and J gave up 3 bases; unmatched junction bases: 5. CDR3 length: 14 amino acids. From germline, CDR1 is LNHDA and CDR2 SQIVND (reference sequence). The CDR3 DNA reads TGTGCCAGTAGTACTACAGGGGCAGACACTGAAGCTTTCTTT. It codes for CASSTTGADTEAFF.

This sequence joins TRBV28 and TRBJ1-1; D is uncertain. The germline gives CDR1 MDHEN, CDR2 SYDVKM. The CDR3 is 15 residues long. V lost 3 bases and J 1 base, leaving 12 bases between the germline ends. CDR3 sequence: CASSFSPRGNTEAFF. The CDR3 coding sequence is TGTGCCAGCAGTTTCTCCCCCCGGGGGAACACTGAAGCTTTCTTT.

Notes on this clone: The sample holds other DNA sequences that translate to the same CDR3. This chain uses TRBV6-6 with TRBJ1-1; 9 bases match TRBD1. The CDR3 covers 13 residues. The germline V gene has CDR1 MNHNY and CDR2 SVGAGI (reference sequence). Trimming removed 6 bases from V and 5 bases from J; junction bases left unmatched: 4. The CDR3 DNA sequence: TGTGCCAGCAGATGGGACAGGGAGACTGAAGCTTTCTTT. Translated: CASRWDRETEAFF.

The V and J genes are TRBV5-1 and TRBJ1-2; TRBD1 might be the D (6 bases). From germline, CDR1 is SGHRS and CDR2 YFSETQ. Trimming took 4 bases from V and 8 from J, leaving 21 bases between them. CDR3 size: 15 residues. This chain's CDR3 is CASSPDPPGTHGYTF. The DNA for the CDR3 is TGCGCCAGCAGCCCGGACCCCCCGGGGACACACGGCTACACCTTC.

For the CDR3, the DNA is TGTGCCAGTAGTATAGCGGTCTATGCAGATACGCAGTATTTT. The encoded protein is CASSIAVYADTQYF. V usage is TRBV19 and J usage is TRBJ2-3; D is unresolved. Germline V CDR1 and CDR2: LNHDA, SQIVND (reference sequence). Trimming left V 1 base short and J 4 bases short, with 9 bases between. The CDR3 sequence is 14 residues long.

The chain links TRBV6-1 to TRBJ1-1; TRBD1 agrees at 9 bases. The CDR3 spans 16 residues. Germline values: CDR1 MNHNS, CDR2 SASEGT. J gave up 1 base and V 0 bases, and 3 bases lay outside the gene matches. This chain's CDR3 is CASSEAATGGNTEAFF. The DNA of the CDR3 is TGTGCCAGCAGTGAAGCTGCGACAGGGGGGAACACTGAAGCTTTCTTT.

The chain uses TRBV18 and TRBJ2-5, with D unclear. This CDR3 contains 16 residues. Germline V gives CDR1 KGHSH, CDR2 LQKENI. V was clipped by 3 bases and J by 0 bases, with 14 bases between them. The CDR3 DNA reads TGTGCCAGCTCACCTGTGAACAGTCTGTACCAAGAGACCCAGTACTTC. It translates to CASSPVNSLYQETQYF.

The rearrangement uses TRBV11-2 and TRBJ1-1; D might be TRBD1 (6 bases). The CDR3 length is 14 residues. V lost 4 bases and J 6 bases, leaving 15 bases between the germline ends. CDR1 is SGHAT, CDR2 FQNNGV, per germline. The CDR3 bases are TGTGCCAGCAGCTCACAGGGAAGAGGGTCTGAAGCTTTCTTT. Its translation is CASSSQGRGSEAFF.

This rearrangement joins TRBV5-5 to TRBJ2-5; possible D gene TRBD1, 5 bases. With 3 bases removed from V and 2 bases from J, the gap between germline ends came to 8 bases. CDR3 length: 13 amino acids. CDR1 is SGHKS and CDR2 is YYEKEE in the germline V gene (reference sequence). The CDR3 bases are TGTGCCAGCAGCTACAGGTTACAAGAGACCCAGTACTTC. This codes for CASSYRLQETQYF.

J is TRBJ1-2 and V is TRBV2; tentatively, D is TRBD1 (5 bases). The CDR3 runs to 13 residues. Looked up from germline, CDR1 is SNHLY and CDR2 is FYNNEI. The germline V and J ends were trimmed by 2 bases and 4 bases, with 8 bases remaining between them. The CDR3 here is CASSEIQGYGYTF. Written as DNA, the CDR3 is TGTGCCAGCAGTGAAATCCAGGGCTATGGCTACACCTTC.